The 15 T cell receptor beta chains below were found in one sample sequenced in a study of shared clonotypes between healthy human individuals. Measured with immunoSEQ multiplex PCR; TCRdb has only the in-frame clones, and not every one. There are about 710,000 clones in the sample; around 73% occur only once, and roughly 1.9% lies in the top ten. The material sequenced was memory CD4+ T cells sorted from blood. Subset reported: CD45RA-negative fraction. Every receptor here comes from a woman aged 25 to 39 in good health.

The V call is TRBV30, the J call TRBJ2-6; D is perhaps TRBD1 (6 bases). CDR3 length: 14 residues. Germline CDR1 GTSNPN, CDR2 SVGIG (reference sequence). V shed 4 bases and J shed 2 bases, with 9 bases lying between them. The CDR3 loop is CAWNQGPGANVLTF. CDR3 nucleotides: TGTGCCTGGAACCAGGGGCCTGGGGCCAACGTCCTGACTTTC.

A few counts support this clone. The J gene is TRBJ2-3, the V gene TRBV27; D is possibly TRBD2 (5 bases). V lost 3 bases, J lost 4 bases, and 14 bases lay in between. CDR3 length equals 15 residues. The germline gives CDR1 MNHEY, CDR2 SMNVEV (reference sequence). The DNA for the CDR3 is TGTGCCAGCAGTTTGAAAGAGAGGGCGTCAGATACGCAGTATTTT. Amino acids: CASSLKERASDTQYF.

The gene calls are TRBV7-6 and TRBJ2-3; TRBD1 or TRBD2 may be the D gene (5 bases each). CDR3 length: 14 residues. Trimming left V 1 base short and J 4 bases short, with 9 bases between. In germline, CDR1 is SGHVS, CDR2 FNYEAQ. CDR3 loop: CASSLGGTSDTQYF. For the CDR3, the DNA is TGTGCCAGCAGCTTAGGTGGGACCTCAGATACGCAGTATTTT.

The chain recombines TRBV25-1 with TRBJ1-5, with 10 bases fitting TRBD1. This CDR3 comprises 16 residues. The V gene's germline CDR1 is MGHDK and CDR2 SYGVNS. V lost 4 bases and J lost 2; bases outside the gene matches: 5. The CDR3 loop is CASSGGQGGGNQPQHF. The CDR3 region has the DNA TGTGCCAGCAGTGGCGGACAGGGGGGGGGCAATCAGCCCCAGCATTTT.

To note about this clone: At one end, the junction sequence differs from germline, possibly due to a read error. The rearrangement joins TRBV6-7 to TRBJ2-7, with 8 bases that match TRBD1. TRBV6-7 is classed as an ORF, of uncertain function. This CDR3 is built from 11 residues. CDR3 sequence: CASSSYRDRLF. CDR3 DNA sequence: TGTGCCAGCAGTTCCTACCGGGACAGGCTCTTC.

As regards this clone: Other DNA sequences from this sample encode an identical CDR3 as well. The chain recombines TRBV11-2 with TRBJ2-1; TRBD2 agrees at 7 bases. Losses at the gene ends were 3 bases for V and 3 bases for J; bases not matched to a gene: 5. The germline gives CDR1 SGHAT, CDR2 FQNNGV. CDR3 length equals 15 residues. The CDR3 spells CASSFATSSYNEQFF. DNA of the CDR3: TGTGCCAGCAGCTTCGCGACTAGCAGCTACAATGAGCAGTTCTTC.

This chain connects TRBV6-1 to TRBJ1-5, with D possibly TRBD1 on 5 matching bases. The CDR3 consists of 14 residues. Looked up from germline, CDR1 is MNHNS and CDR2 is SASEGT. V was shortened by 1 base and J by 7 bases, with 11 bases between the two germline ends. The CDR3 spells CASSEDLGRQPQHF. The DNA for the CDR3 is TGTGCCAGCAGTGAAGACCTGGGGCGACAGCCCCAGCATTTT.

V usage is TRBV16 and J usage is TRBJ2-7, with D unresolved. CDR3 length: 12 residues. Germline loops: CDR1 KGHSY, CDR2 FQNENV. V gave up 1 base and J gave up 0 bases, with 1 base separating them. CDR3 sequence reads: CASSQYSYEQYF. CDR3 sequence (DNA): TGTGCCAGCAGCCAATACTCCTACGAGCAGTACTTC.

This chain connects TRBV6-6 to TRBJ2-5; D might be TRBD2 (6 bases). The CDR3 totals 13 residues. V was pared by 6 bases and J by 5 bases, with 13 bases between. Per germline, CDR1 MNHNY and CDR2 SVGAGI (reference sequence). The CDR3 sequence is CASSRGSGETQYF. CDR3 nucleotides: TGTGCCAGCAGCCGGGGGTCGGGGGAGACCCAGTACTTC.

On this clone itself: The germline gene is not matched at one end of the junction; a read error may be the cause. This rearrangement joins TRBV28 to TRBJ1-1; D is unclear. The CDR3 is 11 amino acids. Germline CDR1 and CDR2: MDHEN and SYDVKM. CDR3: CASSSDSRPIF. The CDR3 coding sequence is TGTGCCAGCAGTTCAGACTCAAGACCCATCTTT.

The V and J genes are TRBV7-6 and TRBJ2-7, with D possibly TRBD2 on 5 matching bases. From germline, CDR1 is SGHVS and CDR2 FNYEAQ. V was cut by 4 bases and J by 1 base, with 11 bases left in between. This CDR3 comprises 14 residues. The CDR3 DNA sequence: TGTGCCAGCAGCTCAAGAAGCGGATCCTACGAGCAGTACTTC. It codes for CASSSRSGSYEQYF.

This clone has just a few counts. Other DNA sequences in this specimen translate into the identical CDR3. The chain combines TRBV19 with TRBJ1-1; TRBD1 matches at 9 bases. The CDR3 sequence is 14 residues long. With V trimmed by 5 bases and J by 3 bases, 4 bases remained unmatched. Germline V CDR1 and CDR2: LNHDA, SQIVND (reference sequence). The CDR3 DNA is TGTGCCAGTAGTCTGGACAGGGGACACACTGAAGCTTTCTTT. Residues: CASSLDRGHTEAFF. Drawing the rest from reference TRBV19 and TRBJ1-1, the complete variable domain is DGGITQSPKYLFRKEGQNVTLSCEQNLNHDAMYWYRQDPGQGLRLIYYSQIVNDFQKGDIAEGYSVSREKKESFPLTVTSAQKNPTAFYLCASSLDRGHTEAFFGQGTRLTVV.

Many counts were recorded for this clone. The chain is built from TRBV2 and TRBJ2-4; D is undetermined. This CDR3 has 14 residues. Trimming pared 0 bases from V and 0 bases from J, leaving 3 bases between. Per germline, CDR1 SNHLY and CDR2 FYNNEI. The CDR3 region has the DNA TGTGCCAGCAGTGAAGCGACAGCCAAAAACATTCAGTACTTC. Its protein product is CASSEATAKNIQYF.

The sample holds one count of this clone. The chain has TRBV18 and TRBJ2-5; D possibly corresponds to TRBD1 (6 bases). Trimming stripped 0 bases from V and 5 bases from J, with 16 bases between. Per germline, CDR1 KGHSH and CDR2 LQKENI. The CDR3 has 16 amino acids. CDR3 amino acids: CASSPPLASRGETQYF. CDR3 DNA sequence: TGTGCCAGCTCACCACCGTTAGCCTCCAGGGGTGAGACCCAGTACTTC.

V and J are TRBV2 and TRBJ2-7; D remains ambiguous. Germline-derived CDR1 and CDR2 are SNHLY and FYNNEI. The CDR3 loop spans 11 amino acids. V lost 6 bases and J 4 bases, leaving 7 bases between the germline ends. CDR3 sequence: CASRALYEQYF. CDR3 DNA: TGTGCCAGCAGGGCTTTGTACGAGCAGTACTTC.